This entry features one T cell receptor (beta chain) sequence. No antigen is known for it. The study ran its PCR with 60 Vbeta and 13 Jbeta primers. The repertoire was sequenced with immunoSEQ multiplex PCR; TCRdb's copy has only in-frame clones and lacks some. This table has under 200,000 clones, roughly 80% appearing once. These data come from a study of cytomegalovirus exposure and HLA in healthy donors. Study conclusions and caveats: Over 150 TCR beta chains were listed as cytomegalovirus-associated. V- and J-gene trimming of TCR beta was linked (in a later analysis) to a missense DCLRE1C variant. In terms of immune exposure information, only CMV serostatus was available. Testing in vitro showed three CMV-associated chains specific for CMV antigens.

J lost 6 bases, V lost 3 bases, and 4 bases had no gene match. The CDR3 loop spans 13 amino acids. Per the germline V gene, CDR1 is MNHNS and CDR2 is SASEGT. The chain employs TRBV6-1 and TRBJ2-7; 8 bases agree with TRBD1. The sequence was collected from a man younger than 45 in good health and CMV-seropositive. Sequencing was performed on PBMCs. The CDR3 reads CASSDRGHSEQYF. The CDR3, as DNA: TGTGCCAGCAGTGACAGGGGGCATTCCGAGCAGTACTTC.